A single sample gave rise to the 14 T cell receptor beta chains below, sequenced in a study of blood T cell repertoires in COVID-19. Some clones are missing from TCRdb's copy, which holds only in-frame ones; the method was immunoSEQ multiplex PCR. The sample holds over 400,000 clones, 85% to 90% seen once. The sequenced sample was peripheral blood. The receptors were sampled from a woman aged 45 to 65 with COVID-19, enrolled during active disease.

The V gene is TRBV2, the J gene TRBJ1-2, with D perhaps TRBD1 (6 bases). Germline CDR1 reads SNHLY; CDR2 reads FYNNEI. The CDR3 is 13 amino acids. Trimming removed 4 bases from V and 5 bases from J, with 11 bases in between. For the CDR3, the DNA is TGTGCCAGCAGTGGTGGGACATCTTATGGCTACACCTTC. This gives the protein CASSGGTSYGYTF.

A word on this clone: Additional DNA sequences in this sample encode the identical CDR3. The rearrangement uses TRBV30 and TRBJ2-4; D might be TRBD2 (6 bases). This CDR3 spans 14 amino acids. V lost 0 bases, J lost 1 base, and 7 bases lay in between. Germline CDR1 reads GTSNPN; CDR2 reads SVGIG (reference sequence). The CDR3 loop reads CAWSVGGAKNIQYF. In DNA form, the CDR3 reads TGTGCCTGGAGTGTAGGAGGGGCCAAAAACATTCAGTACTTC.

V gene TRBV5-1 combines with J gene TRBJ2-2; TRBD2 agrees at 15 bases. The CDR3 runs to 20 residues. CDR1 is SGHRS and CDR2 is YFSETQ in the germline V gene. The ends lost 3 bases at V and 6 bases at J; junction bases unmatched: 15. The CDR3 sequence is CASSSEHGLAGGLSAGELFF. In nucleotides, the CDR3 is TGCGCCAGCAGCTCCGAACACGGACTAGCGGGGGGGCTGAGTGCCGGGGAGCTGTTTTTT.

The sample holds a few counts of this clone. The CDR3, as DNA: TGTGCCAGCCTAGACCCCGGGGACAGGGCTTATACCGAGCAGTACTTC. Amino acids: CASLDPGDRAYTEQYF. The chain couples TRBV11-2 to TRBJ2-7, with 9 bases identical to TRBD1. Germline V lookup: CDR1 SGHAT, CDR2 FQNNGV. The CDR3 consists of 16 residues. The V segment lost 8 bases and the J segment 6 bases; nucleotides outside the gene matches: 17.

The rearrangement joins TRBV5-1 to TRBJ2-7; 8 bases are shared with TRBD1. J lost 0 bases, V lost 3 bases, and 8 bases had no gene match. This CDR3 is built from 16 residues. The germline gives CDR1 SGHRS, CDR2 YFSETQ. CDR3 region: CASSSTGGFSSYEQYF. The CDR3 nucleotides are TGCGCCAGCAGCTCTACAGGGGGTTTCAGCTCCTACGAGCAGTACTTC.

This clone has just one count. This chain links TRBV13 with TRBJ2-7; 8 positions match TRBD2. In germline, CDR1 is PRHDT, CDR2 FYEKMQ (reference sequence). This CDR3 comprises 14 residues. V dropped 4 bases and J dropped 5; count of bases not matched to a gene: 7. In DNA, the CDR3 is TGTGCCAGCAGCTCTCCCGGGACTAGAGACGAGCAGTACTTC. Its translation is CASSSPGTRDEQYF.

The chain joins TRBV12-3 or TRBV12-4 to TRBJ1-1; 8 bases agree with TRBD1. Trimming at V came to 11 bases and at J to 3 bases, leaving 8 bases not matched to a gene. The CDR3 contains 13 residues. The CDR3 region is CAVTTGDDTEAFF. CDR3 nucleotide sequence: TGTGCCGTAACGACAGGGGACGACACTGAAGCTTTCTTT.

The chain has TRBV5-1 and TRBJ1-1, with 8 bases identical to TRBD1. CDR3 length equals 12 residues. The germline gives CDR1 SGHRS, CDR2 YFSETQ. Germline trimming cut 6 bases from V and 12 bases from J; bases unmatched to any gene: 10. CDR3 loop: CASMPTGGCTFF. CDR3 DNA: TGCGCCAGCATGCCAACAGGGGGATGTACTTTCTTT.

The gene calls are TRBV13 and TRBJ2-5; 8 nucleotides match TRBD2. Germline assignment: CDR1 PRHDT and CDR2 FYEKMQ (reference sequence). Losses at the gene ends were 0 bases for V and 5 bases for J; bases not matched to a gene: 14. This CDR3 has 18 amino acids. CDR3 residues: CASSLGPVRGGISETQYF. The CDR3 nucleotides read TGTGCCAGCAGCTTAGGACCAGTACGGGGGGGGATTAGTGAGACCCAGTACTTC.

The V and J genes are TRBV7-3 and TRBJ1-1; unclear D gene. The CDR3 contains 13 residues. With 5 bases removed from V and 0 bases from J, the gap between germline ends came to 7 bases. The germline V gene encodes CDR1 SGHTA and CDR2 FQGTGA. The CDR3 loop reads CASSPEMNTEAFF. DNA for the CDR3: TGTGCCAGCAGCCCGGAGATGAACACTGAAGCTTTCTTT.

In its sample, this clone was seen once. The chain joins TRBV27 to TRBJ2-3; TRBD2 matches 12 bases. In germline, CDR1 is MNHEY, CDR2 SMNVEV (reference sequence). This CDR3 has 15 amino acids. V lost 6 bases to trimming and J lost 14 bases; unmatched junction nucleotides: 15. The CDR3 coding sequence is TGTGCCAGCAGACCTCAACTAGCGGGGGGCCCGAGGGGGTATTTT. It encodes CASRPQLAGGPRGYF.

The genes are TRBV7-6 and TRBJ2-5, with D unresolved. The CDR3 consists of 15 residues. The germline V gene encodes CDR1 SGHVS and CDR2 FNYEAQ. The germline V and J ends were trimmed by 5 bases and 0 bases, with 13 bases remaining between them. As DNA, the CDR3 is TGTGCCAGCAGCGCCCACAGATCGTACCAAGAGACCCAGTACTTC. This gives the protein CASSAHRSYQETQYF. Combining the CDR3 with reference TRBV7-6 and TRBJ2-5 gives the whole variable domain GAGVSQSPRYKVTKRGQDVALRCDPISGHVSLYWYRQALGQGPEFLTYFNYEAQQDKSGLPNDRFSAERPEGSISTLTIQRTEQRDSAMYRCASSAHRSYQETQYFGPGTRLLVL.

The V and J genes are TRBV5-6 and TRBJ1-2, with D uncertain. V was trimmed by 2 bases and J by 11 bases, leaving 19 bases between them. The CDR3 is 14 residues long. CDR1 and CDR2 from the germline V gene are SGHDT and YYEEEE. CDR3 amino acids: CASSFLGAGMGYTF. DNA for the CDR3: TGTGCCAGCAGCTTTCTAGGCGCGGGGATGGGGTACACCTTC.

The genes are TRBV5-8 and TRBJ2-1; TRBD2 aligns across 9 bases. The CDR3 totals 13 residues. Germline V CDR1 and CDR2: SGHTS, YDEGEE. V trimming: 4 bases; J trimming: 8 bases; junction bases outside the gene matches: 4. The CDR3: CASSAGGRYEQFF. Here the CDR3 DNA reads TGTGCCAGCAGCGCGGGGGGGCGATATGAGCAGTTCTTC.